The rows below give T cell receptor beta chains drawn from one sample of a study of PD-L1 blockade in urothelial cancer. TCRdb keeps only in-frame clones here, not all; method: immunoSEQ multiplex PCR. The sample shows 55,000 to 70,000 clones, roughly 87% of them seen only once. Specimen: PBMCs, collected around atezolizumab (anti-PD-L1) treatment. The source is a man between 65 and 80 years old with urothelial cancer. Both conserved end residues are part of each CDR3. A D gene is named only where the DNA matches it firmly. Clone size, where shown, is once, few, many, or a class for clones that have expanded.

>NA|TRBV18|TRBJ2-7|TRBD2
TGTGCCAGCTCACCAGGGCAAGGACTAGCGGGAGGGAAGTCCTACGAGCAGTACTTC
CASSPGQGLAGGKSYEQYF
>NA|TRBV30|TRBJ2-1|NA
TGTGCCTGGAGTCCTTCCCTCTACAATGAGCAGTTCTTC
CAWSPSLYNEQFF
>NA|TRBV19|TRBJ2-7|NA
TGTGCCAGTAGTACGGACATCTTCTACGAGCAGTACTTC
CASSTDIFYEQYF
>NA|TRBV7-2|TRBJ2-5|TRBD2
TGTGCCAGCAGCTGGACTAGCGGGGGAGATAGTGGGCCCCAGTACTTC
CASSWTSGGDSGPQYF
>NA|TRBV28|TRBJ2-1|TRBD2
TGTGCCAGCAGCACCCCTGGGGCGGGGGGGGGCAATGAGCAGTTCTTC
CASSTPGAGGGNEQFF
>NA|TRBV5-1|TRBJ2-3|TRBD2
TGCGCCAGCCGCGGACTAGCGAGTACAGATACGCAGTATTTT
CASRGLASTDTQYF
>NA|TRBV4-2|TRBJ2-1|TRBD2
TGTGCCAGCAGCCGCACTAGCGGGAGGGCCCTTGAGCAGTTCTTC
CASSRTSGRALEQFF
>few|TRBV27|TRBJ1-1|TRBD1
TGTGCCAGCAGTCAACAGGGGGAGGAAACTGAAGCTTTCTTT
CASSQQGEETEAFF
>NA|TRBV21-1|TRBJ2-3|NA
TGTGCCAGCAGCAGGGGGGGGACGGTGAGCACAGATACGCAGTATTTT
CASSRGGTVSTDTQYF
>NA|TRBV28|TRBJ1-1|NA
TGTGCCAGCAGTAGGGGACAGAACACTGAAGCTTTCTTT
CASSRGQNTEAFF
>NA|TRBV29-1|TRBJ2-1|NA
TGCAGCGTTGAGGAGAGCTCCTACAATGAGCAGTTCTTC
CSVEESSYNEQFF
>few|TRBV5-1|TRBJ1-2|NA
TGCGCCAGCAGCTTGGGACCAGGTACCGCCTATGGCTACACCTTC
CASSLGPGTAYGYTF
>NA|TRBV20-1|TRBJ2-7|NA
TGCAGTGCTAGCGGGAGCGCCGAGCAGTACTTC
CSASGSAEQYF
>NA|TRBV2|TRBJ2-5|NA
TGTGCCAGCAGTGGCAGCCAAGAGACCCAGTACTTC
CASSGSQETQYF
>NA|TRBV2|TRBJ2-7|TRBD2
TGTGCCAGCAGTGGCCCCGGACTAGCGGGAGTCTGGTACGAGCAGTACTTC
CASSGPGLAGVWYEQYF
>NA|TRBV2|TRBJ2-1|TRBD2
TGTGCCAGCACTCTAGCGGTTTTATACAATGAGCAGTTCTTC
CASTLAVLYNEQFF
>NA|TRBV12-5|TRBJ2-7|NA
TGTGCTAGTGGTGGGGGCAGAGTCCCCTACGAGCAGTACTTC
CASGGGRVPYEQYF
>once|TRBV2|TRBJ2-1|NA
TGTGCCAGCAGCAACAGGGTCTCCTACAATGAGCAGTTCTTC
CASSNRVSYNEQFF
>NA|TRBV14|TRBJ2-7|NA
TGTGCCAGCAGCCGCCTGGGGGGGCGGGACCTTTACGAGCAGTACTTC
CASSRLGGRDLYEQYF
>NA|TRBV6-1|TRBJ2-3|TRBD2
TGTGCCAGCAGTGAAGTTAGCGGGAGTTCAACAGATACGCAGTATTTT
CASSEVSGSSTDTQYF
>NA|TRBV28|TRBJ2-1|TRBD2
TGTGCCAGCGCTTACTCGACTAGCGGATACAATGAGCAGTTCTTC
CASAYSTSGYNEQFF
>NA|TRBV19|TRBJ1-2|TRBD1
TGTGCCAGTAGTAGGACAGGGGCCAACTATGGCTACACCTTC
CASSRTGANYGYTF
>NA|TRBV7-8|TRBJ2-2|TRBD2
TGTGCCAGCAGCGAAAAGTTGGGTCTAGCGGGCGGGGAGCTGTTTTTT
CASSEKLGLAGGELFF
>NA|TRBV28|TRBJ2-1|NA
TGTGCCAGCAGTTTAGTCGCACAGCACAATGAGCAGTTCTTC
CASSLVAQHNEQFF